The 25 T cell receptor beta chains reported below all come from one sample, sequenced in a study of vaccination and CD4 T cells after COVID-19. For these TCRs, the target antigens are not known. CD4+ T cells that had been cultured provided DNA sequenced with the Oncomine TCR Beta short-read assay. One entry per CDR3 protein, called by TCRdb with MiXCR from the PCR reads. The sample includes around 16,000 distinct CDR3 sequences, about two fifths of them seen just once. Described treatment: roughly ten-day PBMC culture with coronavirus spike peptide pools or control peptides (ViraFEST assay). The input for sequencing was CD4+ T cells from blood, cultured in vitro, taken after SARS-CoV-2 vaccination. The receptors were gathered from a human donor who had recovered from COVID-19.

This chain connects TRBV19 to TRBJ1-2, with D unclear. Germline V CDR1 and CDR2: LNHDA, SQIVND (reference sequence). The V end was cut by 10 bases, the J end by 0 bases, with 9 bases between. CDR3 length: 12 amino acids. CDR3 amino acids: CATREPNYGYTF. CDR3 in DNA: TGTGCCACAAGGGAGCCTAACTATGGCTACACCTTC.

V and J are TRBV28 and TRBJ2-3, with 10 nucleotides matching TRBD1. The CDR3 loop spans 18 amino acids. V lost 11 bases and J lost 2; bases outside the gene matches: 19. The germline V gene has CDR1 MDHEN and CDR2 SYDVKM. Written as DNA, the CDR3 is TGTGCCGCCAGGGACAGGGGCTACCACGGGAGGCTCACAGATACGCAGTATTTT. It specifies CAARDRGYHGRLTDTQYF.

A few counts support this clonotype. The V call is TRBV7-8, the J call TRBJ2-1; 9 bases match TRBD2. V lost 1 base to trimming and J lost 6 bases; unmatched junction nucleotides: 4. This CDR3 has 15 residues. Germline V gene sequence: CDR1 SGHVS, CDR2 FQNEAQ. The CDR3 reads CASSLVGGRVNEQFF. In DNA form, the CDR3 reads TGTGCCAGCAGCTTAGTGGGCGGGAGGGTCAATGAGCAGTTCTTC.

In its sample, this clonotype is medium-sized. This chain connects TRBV19 to TRBJ2-2; TRBD2 aligns across 11 bases. The CDR3 extends over 14 amino acids. J gave up 4 bases and V 7 bases, and 2 bases lay outside the gene matches. Germline V CDR1 and CDR2: LNHDA, SQIVND (reference sequence). The CDR3 protein is CASIGTSGTGELFF. As DNA, the CDR3 is TGTGCCAGTATCGGGACTAGCGGCACCGGGGAGCTGTTTTTT.

With respect to this clonotype: The junction departs from the called germline gene at one end, perhaps through a read error. The V and J genes are TRBV7-8 and TRBJ1-1; perhaps TRBD1 as D (6 bases). Germline CDR1 and CDR2: SGHVS and FQNEAQ. The length of the CDR3 is 13 residues. The CDR3 nucleotides are TGTGCCAGCAGCTTAGTTGGGGGGCGGGAAGCTCTCTTT. Translation gives CASSLVGGREALF.

The V call is TRBV9, the J call TRBJ1-6; unclear D gene. This CDR3 is built from 20 residues. Trimming removed 4 bases from V and 1 base from J, with 24 bases in between. Germline V lookup: CDR1 SGDLS, CDR2 YYNGEE. CDR3 in amino acids: CASSPREGRNLGSYNSPLHF. The DNA of the CDR3 is TGTGCCAGCAGCCCCAGAGAAGGACGAAATCTGGGTTCCTATAATTCACCCCTCCACTTT.

This sequence joins TRBV28 and TRBJ2-3; possible D gene TRBD1, 6 bases. The CDR3 is 15 residues long. Trimming cost V 6 bases and J 0 bases, with 13 bases left between them. Germline V gene sequence: CDR1 MDHEN, CDR2 SYDVKM. The CDR3 loop reads CASSPGTGSTDTQYF. The DNA of the CDR3 is TGTGCCAGCAGCCCGGGCACAGGGAGCACAGATACGCAGTATTTT.

There are a few counts of this clonotype. This chain connects TRBV6-5 to TRBJ2-5; D ambiguous. With 2 bases removed from V and 5 bases from J, the gap between germline ends came to 3 bases. Germline values: CDR1 MNHEY, CDR2 SVGAGI. The CDR3 loop spans 11 amino acids. The CDR3 loop is CASSYGETQYF. The CDR3, as DNA: TGTGCCAGCAGTTACGGCGAGACCCAGTACTTC.

This clonotype has only a few counts. The V and J genes are TRBV27 and TRBJ2-2; D is possibly TRBD1 or TRBD2 (5 bases each). CDR1 MNHEY and CDR2 SMNVEV come from the germline V gene (reference sequence). V was trimmed by 6 bases and J by 1 base, leaving 9 bases between them. The CDR3 extends over 14 amino acids. The CDR3 protein is CASRGTGNTGELFF. The CDR3 nucleotides read TGTGCCAGCAGAGGGACGGGGAACACCGGGGAGCTGTTTTTT.

This sequence joins TRBV20-1 and TRBJ2-5, with 14 bases matching TRBD2. V lost 3 bases, J lost 5 bases, and 14 bases stayed unmatched. CDR3 length equals 18 residues. Per the germline V gene, CDR1 is DFQATT and CDR2 is SNEGSKA (reference sequence). As DNA, the CDR3 is TGCAGTGCTAGGGGACTAGCGGGAGACAGGGGGATTGGGGAGACCCAGTACTTC. This translates into CSARGLAGDRGIGETQYF.

This chain uses TRBV11-2 with TRBJ2-7; TRBD2 agrees at 10 bases. Germline V gene data show CDR1 as SGHAT and CDR2 as FQNNGV. The CDR3 length is 15 residues. The J segment lost 0 bases and the V segment lost 9 bases, leaving 8 bases of the junction unmatched. The CDR3 nucleotides are TGTGCCAGTTCCCCAGCGGGAGGGCGCTCCTACGAGCAGTACTTC. Translation gives CASSPAGGRSYEQYF.

J is TRBJ2-2 and V is TRBV25-1; 11 bases map to TRBD2. J lost 3 bases, V lost 3 bases, and 0 bases had no gene match. The CDR3 is 15 amino acids. The germline gives CDR1 MGHDK, CDR2 SYGVNS. CDR3 nucleotides: TGTGCCAGCAGTGATAGCGGGAGGGACACCGGGGAGCTGTTTTTT. Its protein is CASSDSGRDTGELFF.

Only a few counts were recorded for this clonotype. The chain combines TRBV20-1 with TRBJ2-2; 8 bases agree with TRBD2. After removal of 3 bases from V and 6 bases from J, the junction contained 6 bases not matched to a gene. The germline V gene has CDR1 DFQATT and CDR2 SNEGSKA (reference sequence). This CDR3 has 14 amino acids. DNA for the CDR3: TGCAGTGCTAGGGCTAGCGGGTCGCCCGGGGAGCTGTTTTTT. Translated, it gives CSARASGSPGELFF.

On this clonotype: The junction departs from germline at one end; a sequencing error may be responsible. This chain links TRBV6-5 with TRBJ1-1; D unresolved. In germline, CDR1 is MNHEY, CDR2 SVGAGI. The CDR3 is 15 amino acids. In nucleotides, the CDR3 is TGTGCCGGCAGTTCGGGGTACGAAGTTAACACTGAAGCTTTCTTT. This codes for CAGSSGYEVNTEAFF.

The V gene is TRBV20-1, the J gene TRBJ2-7, with TRBD2 matching over 12 bases. V lost 2 bases, J lost 2 bases, and 4 bases stayed unmatched. There are 15 residues in the CDR3. Per germline, CDR1 DFQATT and CDR2 SNEGSKA (reference sequence). The CDR3 nucleotides read TGCAGTGCTAGACATGGACTAGCGGGAACCTACGAGCAGTACTTC. It translates to CSARHGLAGTYEQYF.

V and J are TRBV7-2 and TRBJ1-1; D might be TRBD1 (5 bases). The V gene's germline CDR1 is SGHTA and CDR2 FQGNSA. The V end was cut by 8 bases, the J end by 6 bases, with 10 bases between. The CDR3 extends over 11 amino acids. CDR3 in amino acids: CASGRGAEAFF. CDR3 nucleotides: TGTGCCAGCGGGCGGGGGGCTGAAGCTTTCTTT.

The chain recombines TRBV6-1 with TRBJ2-7; D may match TRBD1 or TRBD2 (6 bases each). This CDR3 comprises 14 residues. Trimming took 6 bases from V and 7 from J, leaving 19 bases between them. The V gene's germline CDR1 is MNHNS and CDR2 SASEGT. The CDR3 coding sequence is TGTGCCAGCAGAGAATGGGGGGCCCAGGGGGAGCAGTACTTC. Translating it yields CASREWGAQGEQYF.

This rearrangement joins TRBV6-2 or TRBV6-3 to TRBJ1-5; 9 bases map to TRBD1. The CDR3 totals 15 residues. CDR1 is MNHEY, CDR2 SVGEGT, per germline. After removal of 2 bases from V and 7 bases from J, the junction contained 6 bases not matched to a gene. The CDR3 bases are TGTGCCAGCAGTTACGGGACAGGGAAATTCCAGCCCCAGCATTTT. Translation: CASSYGTGKFQPQHF.

This clonotype showed up just a few times. The rearrangement joins TRBV2 to TRBJ2-3; no reliable D call. Germline V gene sequence: CDR1 SNHLY, CDR2 FYNNEI. Trimming stripped 5 bases from V and 4 bases from J, with 10 bases between. The CDR3 is 13 residues long. CDR3 DNA: TGTGCCAGCAGTCCGCCAGTGTCAGATACGCAGTATTTT. Protein sequence: CASSPPVSDTQYF.

This clonotype was detected only a few times. The gene calls are TRBV2 and TRBJ2-5, with 7 bases fitting TRBD2. The V gene end was trimmed by 7 bases and the J gene end by 7 bases; junction bases not matched to a gene: 15. The germline gives CDR1 SNHLY, CDR2 FYNNEI. The length of the CDR3 is 15 residues. The CDR3 region is CASNSQGSGGGTQYF. DNA for the CDR3: TGTGCCAGCAATTCCCAGGGCTCGGGGGGAGGGACCCAGTACTTC. The whole variable domain, filled in from reference TRBV2 and TRBJ2-5, reads EPEVTQTPSHQVTQMGQEVILRCVPISNHLYFYWYRQILGQKVEFLVSFYNNEISEKSEIFDDQFSVERPDGSNFTLKIRSTKLEDSAMYFCASNSQGSGGGTQYFGPGTRLLVL.

This clonotype has a handful of counts. The J gene is TRBJ1-6, the V gene TRBV11-2; no firm D call. V was clipped by 1 base and J by 4 bases, with 8 bases between them. CDR1 and CDR2 (germline): SGHAT, FQNNGV. The CDR3 spans 15 residues. This CDR3 reads CASSLGLTYNSPLHF. In nucleotides, the CDR3 is TGTGCCAGCAGCTTAGGTTTGACTTATAATTCACCCCTCCACTTT. The full variable domain, rest sourced from reference TRBV11-2 and TRBJ1-6, is EAGVAQSPRYKIIEKRQSVAFWCNPISGHATLYWYQQILGQGPKLLIQFQNNGVVDDSQLPKDRFSAERLKGVDSTLKIQPAKLEDSAVYLCASSLGLTYNSPLHFGNGTRLTVT.

This chain links TRBV6-1 with TRBJ1-3; 8 nucleotides align to TRBD1. The CDR3 totals 14 residues. In germline, CDR1 is MNHNS, CDR2 SASEGT. After removal of 8 bases from V and 4 bases from J, the junction contained 7 bases not matched to a gene. The CDR3 protein is CASSQGQGGNTIYF. The CDR3 bases are TGTGCCAGCTCCCAAGGACAGGGAGGAAACACCATATATTTT.

This clonotype was found once. The chain joins TRBV6-1 to TRBJ2-3; D is unclear. This CDR3 spans 14 amino acids. The germline V gene encodes CDR1 MNHNS and CDR2 SASEGT. Trimming took 6 bases from V and 1 from J, leaving 11 bases between them. The CDR3 sequence: CASSRSGGTDTQYF. The DNA for the CDR3 is TGTGCCAGCAGCCGTTCCGGTGGCACAGATACGCAGTATTTT.

The chain joins TRBV20-1 to TRBJ1-5; a possible D gene is TRBD1 (6 bases). Trimming removed 3 bases at V and 6 bases at J, with 15 bases between. Germline lookup yields CDR1 DFQATT and CDR2 SNEGSKA (reference sequence). This CDR3 region has 14 residues. The chain's CDR3 is CSASEGGRGQPQHF. The CDR3 bases are TGCAGTGCTAGTGAGGGGGGACGGGGTCAGCCCCAGCATTTT.

The J gene is TRBJ1-2, the V gene TRBV15, with 8 bases aligning to TRBD1. The CDR3 extends over 15 amino acids. Trimming took 0 bases from V and 5 from J; bases not matched to a gene: 5. Germline lookup yields CDR1 LNHNV and CDR2 YYDKDF (reference sequence). The CDR3 spells CATSREGQVGYGYTF. The CDR3 DNA follows: TGTGCCACCAGCAGAGAGGGACAGGTTGGGTATGGCTACACCTTC.